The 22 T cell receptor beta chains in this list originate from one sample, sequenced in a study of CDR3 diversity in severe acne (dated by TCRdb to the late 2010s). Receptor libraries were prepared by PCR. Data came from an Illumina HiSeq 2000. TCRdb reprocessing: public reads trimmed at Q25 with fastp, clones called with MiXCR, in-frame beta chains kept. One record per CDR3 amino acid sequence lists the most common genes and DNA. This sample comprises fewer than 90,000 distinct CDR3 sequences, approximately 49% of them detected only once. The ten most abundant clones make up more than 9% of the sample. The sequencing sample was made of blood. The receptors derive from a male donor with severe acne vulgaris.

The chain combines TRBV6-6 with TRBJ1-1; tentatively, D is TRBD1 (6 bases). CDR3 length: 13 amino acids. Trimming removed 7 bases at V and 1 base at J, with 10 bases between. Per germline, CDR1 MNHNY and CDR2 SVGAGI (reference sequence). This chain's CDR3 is CASKPGQNTEAFF. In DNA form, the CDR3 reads TGTGCCAGCAAGCCGGGACAGAACACTGAAGCTTTCTTT.

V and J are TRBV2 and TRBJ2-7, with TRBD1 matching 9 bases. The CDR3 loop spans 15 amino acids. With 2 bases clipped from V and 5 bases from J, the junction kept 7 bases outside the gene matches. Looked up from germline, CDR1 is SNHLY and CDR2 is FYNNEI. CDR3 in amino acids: CASSEIGTGSHEQYF. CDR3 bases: TGTGCCAGCAGTGAAATCGGGACAGGGAGCCACGAGCAGTACTTC.

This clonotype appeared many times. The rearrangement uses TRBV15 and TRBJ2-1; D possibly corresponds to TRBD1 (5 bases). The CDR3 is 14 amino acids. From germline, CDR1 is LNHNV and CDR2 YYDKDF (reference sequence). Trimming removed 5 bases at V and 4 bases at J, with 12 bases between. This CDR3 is CATSPLGQYNEQFF. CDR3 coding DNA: TGTGCCACCAGCCCCCTGGGGCAGTACAATGAGCAGTTCTTC.

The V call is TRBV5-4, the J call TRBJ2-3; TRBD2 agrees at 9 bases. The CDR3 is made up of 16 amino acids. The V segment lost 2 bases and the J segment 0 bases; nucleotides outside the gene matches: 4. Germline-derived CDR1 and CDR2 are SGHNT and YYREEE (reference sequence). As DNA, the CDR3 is TGTGCCAGCAGCTTACTAGCGGGCAGTAGCACAGATACGCAGTATTTT. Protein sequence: CASSLLAGSSTDTQYF.

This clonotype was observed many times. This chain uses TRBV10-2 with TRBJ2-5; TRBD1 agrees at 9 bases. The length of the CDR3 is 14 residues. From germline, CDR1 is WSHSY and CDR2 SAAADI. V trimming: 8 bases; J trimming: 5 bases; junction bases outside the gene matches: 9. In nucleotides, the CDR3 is TGCGCCAGCTCTTACTGGGACAGGGTTGAGACCCAGTACTTC. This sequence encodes CASSYWDRVETQYF.

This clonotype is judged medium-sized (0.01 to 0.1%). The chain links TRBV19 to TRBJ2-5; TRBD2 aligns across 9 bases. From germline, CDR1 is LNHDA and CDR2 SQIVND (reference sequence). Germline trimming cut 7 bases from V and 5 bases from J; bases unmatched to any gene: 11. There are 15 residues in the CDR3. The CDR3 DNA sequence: TGTGCCAGTAACTCCTTAGCGGGAGATCTGGAGACCCAGTACTTC. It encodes CASNSLAGDLETQYF.

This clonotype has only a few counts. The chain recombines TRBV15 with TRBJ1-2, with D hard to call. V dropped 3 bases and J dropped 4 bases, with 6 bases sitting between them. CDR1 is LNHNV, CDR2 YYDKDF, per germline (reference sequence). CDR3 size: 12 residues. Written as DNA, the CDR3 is TGTGCCACCAGCAGTGTGTTCTATGGCTACACCTTC. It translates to CATSSVFYGYTF.

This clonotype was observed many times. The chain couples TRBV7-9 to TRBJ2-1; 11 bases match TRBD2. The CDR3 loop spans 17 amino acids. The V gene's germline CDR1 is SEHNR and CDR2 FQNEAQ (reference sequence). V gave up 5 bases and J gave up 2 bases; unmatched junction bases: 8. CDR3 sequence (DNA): TGTGCCAGCAGCCCTCCGGGACTAGCGGTCCCCTACAATGAGCAGTTCTTC. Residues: CASSPPGLAVPYNEQFF.

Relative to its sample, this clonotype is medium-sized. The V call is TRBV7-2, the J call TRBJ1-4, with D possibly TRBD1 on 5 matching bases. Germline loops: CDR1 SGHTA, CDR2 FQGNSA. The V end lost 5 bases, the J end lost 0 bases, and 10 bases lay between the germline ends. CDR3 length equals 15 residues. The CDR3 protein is CASSDTGATNEKLFF. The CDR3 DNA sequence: TGTGCCAGCAGCGATACAGGAGCAACTAATGAAAAACTGTTTTTT. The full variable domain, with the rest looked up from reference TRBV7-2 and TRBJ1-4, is GAGVSQSPSNKVTEKGKDVELRCDPISGHTALYWYRQSLGQGLEFLIYFQGNSAPDKSGLPSDRFSAERTGGSVSTLTIQRTQQEDSAVYLCASSDTGATNEKLFFGSGTQLSVL.

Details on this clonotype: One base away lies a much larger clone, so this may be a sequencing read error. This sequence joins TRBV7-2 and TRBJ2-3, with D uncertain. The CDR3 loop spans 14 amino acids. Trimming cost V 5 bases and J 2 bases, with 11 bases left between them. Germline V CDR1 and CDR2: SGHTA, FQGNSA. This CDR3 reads CASSLTDSTDTQYF. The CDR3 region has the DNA TGTGCCAGCAGCCTTACGGATTCCACAGATACGCAGTATTTT.

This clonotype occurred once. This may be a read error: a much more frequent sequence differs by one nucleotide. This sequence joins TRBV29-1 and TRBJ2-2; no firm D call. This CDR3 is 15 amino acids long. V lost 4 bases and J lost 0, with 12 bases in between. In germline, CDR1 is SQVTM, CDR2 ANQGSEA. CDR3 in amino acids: CSVVVTQANTGELFF. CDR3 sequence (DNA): TGCAGCGTTGTGGTGACGCAGGCGAACACCGGGGAGCTGTTTTTT.

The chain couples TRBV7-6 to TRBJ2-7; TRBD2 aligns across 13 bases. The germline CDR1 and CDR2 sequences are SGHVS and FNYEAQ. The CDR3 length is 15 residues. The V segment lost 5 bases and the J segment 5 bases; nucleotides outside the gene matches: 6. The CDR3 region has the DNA TGTGCCAGCAGCCTTGGACTAGCGGGAGACAACGAGCAGTACTTC. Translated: CASSLGLAGDNEQYF.

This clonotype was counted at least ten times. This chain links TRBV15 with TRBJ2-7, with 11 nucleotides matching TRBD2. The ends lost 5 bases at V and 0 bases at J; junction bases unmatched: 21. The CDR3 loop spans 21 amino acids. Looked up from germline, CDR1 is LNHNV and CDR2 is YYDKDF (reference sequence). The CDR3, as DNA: TGTGCCACCAGCCGAATCGTTATAGGGACTAGCGGAGATGGGAGCTCCTACGAGCAGTACTTC. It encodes CATSRIVIGTSGDGSSYEQYF.

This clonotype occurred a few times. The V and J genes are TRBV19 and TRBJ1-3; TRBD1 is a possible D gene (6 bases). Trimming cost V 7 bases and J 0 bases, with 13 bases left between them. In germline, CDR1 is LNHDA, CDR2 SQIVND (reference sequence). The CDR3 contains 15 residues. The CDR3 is CASTKSDSSGNTIYF. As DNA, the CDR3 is TGTGCCAGTACTAAATCGGACAGCTCTGGAAACACCATATATTTT.

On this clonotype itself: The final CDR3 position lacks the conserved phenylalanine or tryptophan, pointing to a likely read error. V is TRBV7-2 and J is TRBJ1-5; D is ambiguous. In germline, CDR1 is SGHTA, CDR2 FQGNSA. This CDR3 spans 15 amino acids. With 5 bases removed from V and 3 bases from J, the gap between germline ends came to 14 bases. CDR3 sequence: CASSLSIWVNQPQHL. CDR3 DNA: TGTGCCAGCAGCCTATCTATCTGGGTCAATCAGCCCCAGCATCTT.

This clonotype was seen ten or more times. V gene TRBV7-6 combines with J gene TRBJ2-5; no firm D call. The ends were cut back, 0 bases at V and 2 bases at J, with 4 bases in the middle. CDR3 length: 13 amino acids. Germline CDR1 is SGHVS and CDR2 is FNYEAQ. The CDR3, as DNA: TGTGCCAGCAGCTTAGCAATGCAAGAGACCCAGTACTTC. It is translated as CASSLAMQETQYF. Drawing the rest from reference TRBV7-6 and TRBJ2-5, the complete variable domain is GAGVSQSPRYKVTKRGQDVALRCDPISGHVSLYWYRQALGQGPEFLTYFNYEAQQDKSGLPNDRFSAERPEGSISTLTIQRTEQRDSAMYRCASSLAMQETQYFGPGTRLLVL.

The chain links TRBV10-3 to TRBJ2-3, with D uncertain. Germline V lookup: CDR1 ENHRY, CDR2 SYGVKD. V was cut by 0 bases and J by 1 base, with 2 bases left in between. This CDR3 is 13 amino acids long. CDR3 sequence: CAISESGTDTQYF. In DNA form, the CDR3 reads TGTGCCATCAGTGAGTCAGGCACAGATACGCAGTATTTT.

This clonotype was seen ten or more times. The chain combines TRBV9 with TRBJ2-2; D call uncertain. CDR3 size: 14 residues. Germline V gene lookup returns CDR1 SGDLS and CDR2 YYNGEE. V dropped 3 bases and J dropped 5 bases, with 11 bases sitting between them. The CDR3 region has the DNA TGTGCCAGCAGCGGGGTCTTTGGAACCGGGGAGCTGTTTTTT. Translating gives CASSGVFGTGELFF. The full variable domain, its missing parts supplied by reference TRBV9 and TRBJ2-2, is DSGVTQTPKHLITATGQRVTLRCSPRSGDLSVYWYQQSLDQGLQFLIQYYNGEERAKGNILERFSAQQFPDLHSELNLSSLELGDSALYFCASSGVFGTGELFFGEGSRLTVL.

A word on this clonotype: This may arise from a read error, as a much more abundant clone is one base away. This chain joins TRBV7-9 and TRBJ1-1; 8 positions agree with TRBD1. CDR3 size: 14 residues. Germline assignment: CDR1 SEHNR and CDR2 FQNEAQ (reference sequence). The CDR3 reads CANSLSWTGTEAFF. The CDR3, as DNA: TGTGCCAACAGCTTATCGTGGACAGGGACTGAAGCTTTCTTT.

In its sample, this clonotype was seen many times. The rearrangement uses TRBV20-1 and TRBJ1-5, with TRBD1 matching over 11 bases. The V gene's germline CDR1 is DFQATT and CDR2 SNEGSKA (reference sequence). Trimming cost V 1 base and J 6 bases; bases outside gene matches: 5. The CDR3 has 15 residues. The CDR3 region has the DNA TGCAGTGCTAGAGCGAGGACAGGGGGCGGTCAGCCCCAGCATTTT. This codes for CSARARTGGGQPQHF.

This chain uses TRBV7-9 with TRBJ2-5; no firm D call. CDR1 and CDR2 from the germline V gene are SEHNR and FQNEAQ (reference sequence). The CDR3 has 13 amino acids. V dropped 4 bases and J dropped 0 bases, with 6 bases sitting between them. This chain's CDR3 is CASSSRDQETQYF. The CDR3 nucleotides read TGTGCCAGCAGCTCCCGGGACCAAGAGACCCAGTACTTC. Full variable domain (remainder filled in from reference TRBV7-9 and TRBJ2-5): DTGVSQNPRHKITKRGQNVTFRCDPISEHNRLYWYRQTLGQGPEFLTYFQNEAQLEKSRLLSDRFSAERPKGSFSTLEIQRTEQGDSAMYLCASSSRDQETQYFGPGTRLLVL.

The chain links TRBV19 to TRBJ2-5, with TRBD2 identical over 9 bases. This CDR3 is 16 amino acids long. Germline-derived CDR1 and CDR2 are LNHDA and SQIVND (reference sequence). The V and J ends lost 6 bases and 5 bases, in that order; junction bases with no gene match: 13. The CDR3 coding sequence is TGTGCCAGTAGCCAAACGATAGCGGGAGATCTGGAGACCCAGTACTTC. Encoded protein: CASSQTIAGDLETQYF.